One and the same sample provided the 8 T cell receptor beta chains below, sequenced in a study of prognosis after radiotherapy for stage I lung cancer. The study amplified the TCR beta CDR3 region from genomic DNA. This amplification was carried out by two rounds of multiplex PCR. First-round PCR used primers specific to each TRBV and TRBJ gene. TCRdb itself ran the multiplex PCR reads through MiXCR, one entry per CDR3 protein. Of some 15,000 distinct CDR3 sequences detected, about 30% appear once; the ten largest clones hold about 10%. Sequenced material: PBMCs, taken before or after stereotactic body radiation therapy (not recorded which). The receptors derive from a donor aged 50 or older with non-small cell lung cancer.

Judged by abundance, this clonotype is medium-sized. CDR3 protein: CSGYGRAGADTQYF. CDR3 sequence (DNA): TGCAGTGGTTACGGGAGGGCCGGAGCAGATACGCAGTATTTT. V usage is TRBV20-1 and J usage is TRBJ2-3; TRBD2 aligns across 8 bases. With V trimmed by 7 bases and J by 4 bases, 10 bases remained unmatched. The germline gives CDR1 DFQATT, CDR2 SNEGSKA (reference sequence). This CDR3 contains 14 residues.

This clonotype was observed many times. The chain joins TRBV20-1 to TRBJ2-6; 8 bases fit TRBD1. Germline V gene lookup returns CDR1 DFQATT and CDR2 SNEGSKA (reference sequence). The CDR3 is 17 residues long. V lost 4 bases, J lost 2 bases, and 10 bases stayed unmatched. The CDR3 protein is CSATSGGSTTGANVLTF. CDR3 nucleotides: TGCAGTGCTACCTCAGGGGGCTCGACCACTGGGGCCAACGTCCTGACTTTC.

This clonotype was observed many times. The V gene is TRBV6-1, the J gene TRBJ2-7, with a tentative D call TRBD2 (7 bases). Germline V gene lookup returns CDR1 MNHNS and CDR2 SASEGT. Trimming pared 7 bases from V and 4 bases from J, leaving 17 bases between. The CDR3 has 14 residues. This CDR3 is CASTRGRERYEQYF. For the CDR3, the DNA is TGTGCCAGCACAAGGGGGAGGGAGAGGTACGAGCAGTACTTC.

This clonotype was counted ten times or more. CDR3 sequence (DNA): TGTGCCAGCTCACCACGGCAGGGGGCCTACGAGCAGTACTTC. Its protein product is CASSPRQGAYEQYF. The chain links TRBV18 to TRBJ2-7; 7 positions agree with TRBD1. The V segment lost 1 base and the J segment 2 bases; nucleotides outside the gene matches: 2. This CDR3 has 14 amino acids. Germline CDR1 KGHSH, CDR2 LQKENI.

This chain uses TRBV19 with TRBJ1-1, with 7 bases fitting TRBD1. Trimming removed 8 bases from V and 2 bases from J; junction bases left unmatched: 20. Germline CDR1 LNHDA, CDR2 SQIVND (reference sequence). The CDR3 extends over 18 amino acids. The CDR3 DNA is TGTGCCAGTCCCCCGTTCTTGGGCAGGGGGAAAGGAAACACTGAAGCTTTCTTT. Translation gives CASPPFLGRGKGNTEAFF.

By sample share, this clonotype is medium-sized. This chain links TRBV7-9 with TRBJ1-5; no clear D. The V gene lost 5 bases and the J gene lost 2 bases, with 7 bases spanning the gap. Per the germline V gene, CDR1 is SEHNR and CDR2 is FQNEAQ (reference sequence). This CDR3 has 13 amino acids. For the CDR3, the DNA is TGTGCCAGCAGCGGGTCGGGCAATCAGCCCCAGCATTTT. This codes for CASSGSGNQPQHF.

This clonotype was observed at least ten times. This sequence joins TRBV5-6 and TRBJ2-3; D gene ambiguous. Germline V gene sequence: CDR1 SGHDT, CDR2 YYEEEE. Trimming cost V 1 base and J 1 base, with 4 bases left between them. This CDR3 has 13 amino acids. CDR3 sequence: CASSLYGTDTQYF. The DNA for the CDR3 is TGTGCCAGCAGCTTGTACGGCACAGATACGCAGTATTTT.

Concerning this clonotype: A junction end diverges from the germline sequence, so it may reflect a read error. The gene calls are TRBV11-2 and TRBJ1-6; possibly TRBD1 for D (5 bases). CDR3 length: 15 residues. Germline CDR1 SGHAT, CDR2 FQNNGV. In DNA form, the CDR3 reads TGTGCCAACAGCTTAGAGTCGGCAGGGAATTCACCCCTCCACTTT. It codes for CANSLESAGNSPLHF.